What follows are 9 T cell receptor beta chains derived from one specimen sequenced in a study of blood T cell repertoires in COVID-19. Using immunoSEQ multiplex PCR, the repertoire was profiled, and TCRdb retains in-frame clones only, with some absent. The data show under 20,000 clones, 90% to 95% seen once. Sequencing was done on a sample of peripheral blood. The receptors stem from a human donor in a cohort sampled during active COVID-19.

This sequence joins TRBV25-1 and TRBJ1-2; D ambiguous. From germline, CDR1 is MGHDK and CDR2 SYGVNS. Trimming removed 5 bases from V and 0 bases from J, with 13 bases in between. This CDR3 comprises 15 residues. CDR3 sequence: CASSRCFTANYGYTF. In nucleotides, the CDR3 is TGTGCCAGCAGTCGATGCTTTACAGCTAACTATGGCTACACCTTC.

V and J are TRBV25-1 and TRBJ1-2; no clear D. Germline assignment: CDR1 MGHDK and CDR2 SYGVNS. The CDR3 sequence is 13 residues long. Trimming took off 2 bases at V and 3 bases at J, with 7 bases between the two ends. The CDR3 sequence is CASSEPGDYGYTF. CDR3 sequence (DNA): TGTGCCAGCAGTGAACCGGGAGACTATGGCTACACCTTC.

The sample holds a few counts of this clone. The chain is built from TRBV3-1 (or the pseudogene TRBV3-2) and TRBJ2-4, with 11 bases that match TRBD1. The CDR3 has 16 amino acids. CDR1 LGHDT and CDR2 YNNKEL come from the germline V gene (reference sequence). The J segment lost 4 bases and the V segment lost 4 bases, leaving 6 bases of the junction unmatched. The CDR3, as DNA: TGTGCCAGCAGCCCCCTGGACAGGGGGCAAAAAAACATTCAGTACTTC. Its protein product is CASSPLDRGQKNIQYF.

In this sample, this clone turned up a few times. This chain links TRBV2 with TRBJ2-7, with 11 positions matching TRBD2. Germline assignment: CDR1 SNHLY and CDR2 FYNNEI. The CDR3 runs 11 residues. For the CDR3, the DNA is TGTGCTAGCGGGGGGGCCAACGAGCAGTACTTC. Translated, it gives CASGGANEQYF.

The V and J genes are TRBV6-1 and TRBJ2-7, with 9 positions matching TRBD1. The germline V gene has CDR1 MNHNS and CDR2 SASEGT. Unmatched junction bases numbered 13, after V lost 4 bases and J lost 6 bases. This CDR3 region has 16 residues. CDR3 in DNA: TGTGCCAGCAGTGGACGTACAGGGGGCGGTTCGCTCGAGCAGTACTTC. Translated, it gives CASSGRTGGGSLEQYF.

J is TRBJ2-4 and V is TRBV4-2; the match to TRBD2 covers 7 bases. Germline values: CDR1 LGHNA, CDR2 YNFKEQ. The V gene end was trimmed by 0 bases and the J gene end by 4 bases; junction bases not matched to a gene: 12. The CDR3 length is 18 residues. CDR3 loop: CASSQDLRGGFTKNIQYF. CDR3 coding DNA: TGTGCCAGCAGCCAAGATCTGCGGGGAGGGTTTACTAAAAACATTCAGTACTTC.

This clone was found a few times. The gene calls are TRBV13 and TRBJ2-3; 11 nucleotides match TRBD1. The CDR3 consists of 17 residues. Trimming took 5 bases from V and 6 from J; bases not matched to a gene: 13. The V gene's germline CDR1 is PRHDT and CDR2 FYEKMQ (reference sequence). CDR3 DNA sequence: TGTGCCAGCAGCGAAGATGGGGACAGGGGGTATTTGGATACGCAGTATTTT. It codes for CASSEDGDRGYLDTQYF.

The chain recombines TRBV5-6 with TRBJ2-7; TRBD1 aligns across 7 bases. CDR1 SGHDT and CDR2 YYEEEE come from the germline V gene. J lost 2 bases, V lost 3 bases, and 8 bases had no gene match. The CDR3 runs 15 residues. CDR3 sequence: CASSSTGVSTYEQYF. The CDR3 coding sequence is TGTGCCAGCAGCTCAACAGGGGTATCCACCTACGAGCAGTACTTC.

CDR3: CASSFSNTEAFF. The CDR3 nucleotides are TGTGCCAGCAGTTTCTCGAACACTGAAGCTTTCTTT. The chain combines TRBV12-3 or TRBV12-4 with TRBJ1-1; D ambiguous. V was trimmed by 3 bases and J by 1 base, leaving 3 bases between them. CDR3 length equals 12 residues.